This paragraph reports one T cell receptor (beta chain). Its matching antigen is unknown. These data belong to a study of shared clonotypes between healthy human individuals. Study results and limitations: Larger estimated richness was generally seen in naive subsets than in memory subsets.

This CDR3 is 15 amino acids long. Germline CDR1 is SNHLY and CDR2 is FYNNEI. V gave up 6 bases and J gave up 1 base, with 14 bases separating them. Genomic DNA of every subset was divided equally among multiple immunoSEQ plates. Assay: immunoSEQ multiplex PCR; the TCRdb copy retains only in-frame clones and omits some. This table holds 2 million to 3 million clones, roughly 93% found once. The chain has TRBV2 and TRBJ2-3; tentative D call: TRBD1 (6 bases). The material sequenced was naive CD4+ T cells from PBMCs. Noted subset: CD45RA+ positively selected. The receptor comes from a man younger than 35 in good health. Some clones in this sample may be carry-over from other donors' samples. CDR3 nucleotides: TGTGCCAGCAGGAACACAGGGTCCGGCACAGATACGCAGTATTTT. Its protein is CASRNTGSGTDTQYF. Full variable domain (outside the CDR3, taken from reference TRBV2 and TRBJ2-3): EPEVTQTPSHQVTQMGQEVILRCVPISNHLYFYWYRQILGQKVEFLVSFYNNEISEKSEIFDDQFSVERPDGSNFTLKIRSTKLEDSAMYFCASRNTGSGTDTQYFGPGTRLTVL.